This T cell receptor (beta chain) was observed in a study of shared clonotypes between healthy human individuals. Data came from immunoSEQ multiplex PCR; TCRdb stores just in-frame clones and leaves some out. Here the sample spans about 1.4 million clones, roughly 96% being singletons. This clone occurred once. At the DNA level, this CDR3 is encoded by other sequences in the same sample as well. The TCR originated in a man aged 25-45 years in good health. The sequenced sample was naive CD4+ T cells sorted from blood. The subset: CD45RA+ positively selected.

The CDR3: CASSLGQGRYEQYF. The CDR3 DNA sequence: TGCGCCAGCAGCTTGGGACAGGGGCGCTACGAGCAGTACTTC. The chain recombines TRBV5-1 with TRBJ2-7, with TRBD1 identical over 8 bases. Germline V CDR1 and CDR2: SGHRS, YFSETQ. V was clipped by 0 bases and J by 3 bases; unmatched bases: 2. This CDR3 has 14 amino acids.